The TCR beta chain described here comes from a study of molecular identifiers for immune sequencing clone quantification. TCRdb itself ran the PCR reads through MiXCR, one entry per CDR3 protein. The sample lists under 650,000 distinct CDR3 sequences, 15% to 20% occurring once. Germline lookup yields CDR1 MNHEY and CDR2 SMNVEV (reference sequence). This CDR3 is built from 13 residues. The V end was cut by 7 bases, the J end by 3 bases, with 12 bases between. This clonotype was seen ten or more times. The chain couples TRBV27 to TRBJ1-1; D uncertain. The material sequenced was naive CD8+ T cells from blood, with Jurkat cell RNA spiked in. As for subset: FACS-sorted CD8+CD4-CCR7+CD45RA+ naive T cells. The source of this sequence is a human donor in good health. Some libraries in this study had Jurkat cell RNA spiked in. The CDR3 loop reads CASKEGVHTEAFF. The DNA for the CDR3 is TGTGCCAGCAAGGAGGGTGTTCACACTGAAGCTTTCTTT.